The subject of this entry is one T cell receptor (beta chain). The antigen is unknown. The data stem from a study of a mutant IDH1 vaccine in newly diagnosed glioma. Profiling relied on immunoSEQ multiplex PCR, and the TCRdb table lists in-frame clones only, not all of them. The sample has tens of thousands of clones, 80% to 90% seen once. The germline V gene encodes CDR1 SGHRS and CDR2 YFSETQ. V lost 0 bases to trimming and J lost 0 bases; unmatched junction nucleotides: 7. CDR3 length: 18 residues. This sample's time point: week 35, safety follow-up. Each dose delivered 300 ug of mutant IDH1 20-mer peptide subcutaneously with imiquimod.

Sequenced here: PBMCs, sampled from a glioma patient whose treatment included an IDH1 peptide vaccine. This chain connects TRBV5-1 to TRBJ2-4; TRBD2 matches 9 bases. This receptor was identified in a young woman with glioma. The DNA for the CDR3 is TGCGCCAGCAGCTTGGTCCCGACTAGCGGTCTAGCCAAAAACATTCAGTACTTC. Its translation: CASSLVPTSGLAKNIQYF.